The 31 T cell receptor beta chains presented below share a single source sample, sequenced in a study of cytotoxic CD8 clonotypes in ibrutinib-treated CLL. Generated by immunoSEQ multiplex PCR, the TCRdb table keeps only in-frame clones and is missing some. The sample lists more than 200,000 clones, under 75% occurring once. The sequencing used PBMCs, collected after 24 months of ibrutinib treatment. The receptors originated from a human donor with chronic lymphocytic leukemia.

The chain carries TRBV2 and TRBJ2-2; D not resolved. Germline-derived CDR1 and CDR2 are SNHLY and FYNNEI. The CDR3 loop spans 14 amino acids. The germline V and J ends were trimmed by 3 bases and 1 base, with 6 bases remaining between them. The CDR3 region has the DNA TGTGCCAGCAGTGATGGCAGGAACACCGGGGAGCTGTTTTTT. Translating it yields CASSDGRNTGELFF. The full variable domain, its missing parts supplied by reference TRBV2 and TRBJ2-2, is EPEVTQTPSHQVTQMGQEVILRCVPISNHLYFYWYRQILGQKVEFLVSFYNNEISEKSEIFDDQFSVERPDGSNFTLKIRSTKLEDSAMYFCASSDGRNTGELFFGEGSRLTVL.

The chain uses TRBV29-1 and TRBJ2-3, with D possibly being TRBD1 (5 bases). CDR3 length: 12 amino acids. The germline gives CDR1 SQVTM, CDR2 ANQGSEA. V lost 5 bases and J lost 2, with 8 bases in between. This chain's CDR3 is CSVRQITDTQYF. The CDR3 DNA is TGCAGCGTTCGACAGATCACAGATACGCAGTATTTT.

This clone was detected only a few times. V usage is TRBV28 and J usage is TRBJ1-1; TRBD1 aligns across 7 bases. Trimming cost V 10 bases and J 5 bases; bases outside gene matches: 7. The CDR3 is 12 amino acids. Germline loops: CDR1 MDHEN, CDR2 SYDVKM. This chain's CDR3 is CATQGGSTEAFF. The DNA of the CDR3 is TGTGCCACCCAGGGGGGGAGTACTGAAGCTTTCTTT.

The CDR3 sequence: CASSVAGSNTEAFF. Written as DNA, the CDR3 is TGTGCCAGCAGCGTAGCAGGGAGTAACACTGAAGCTTTCTTT. The chain joins TRBV9 to TRBJ1-1, with D maybe TRBD1 (5 bases). Trimming removed 0 bases from V and 2 bases from J, with 8 bases in between. Germline V CDR1 and CDR2: SGDLS, YYNGEE. This CDR3 contains 14 residues.

The CDR3 nucleotides read TGTGCCAGCATGAGCAGTTTCTCTGGAAACACCATATATTTT. Amino acids: CASMSSFSGNTIYF. V gene TRBV27 combines with J gene TRBJ1-3; D remains ambiguous. The V end lost 7 bases, the J end lost 0 bases, and 10 bases lay between the germline ends. Germline V gene lookup returns CDR1 MNHEY and CDR2 SMNVEV (reference sequence). The CDR3 runs to 14 residues.

The chain employs TRBV4-3 and TRBJ2-2; TRBD2 matches 12 bases. CDR3 length: 16 amino acids. Germline V gene lookup returns CDR1 LGHNA and CDR2 YSLEER. With 4 bases clipped from V and 3 bases from J, the junction kept 3 bases outside the gene matches. The CDR3 loop reads CASSPGLAGYTGELFF. CDR3 in DNA: TGCGCCAGCAGCCCAGGACTAGCGGGATACACCGGGGAGCTGTTTTTT.

The V call is TRBV6-5, the J call TRBJ2-7, with 8 nucleotides matching TRBD1. The CDR3 spans 13 residues. Per germline, CDR1 MNHEY and CDR2 SVGAGI. J gave up 2 bases and V 5 bases, and 2 bases lay outside the gene matches. The CDR3 DNA reads as TGTGCCAGCAGTCCAGGGGGCACCTACGAGCAGTACTTC. It specifies CASSPGGTYEQYF.

The V and J genes are TRBV30 and TRBJ2-1; 14 bases match TRBD2. The CDR3 consists of 14 residues. Germline CDR1 is GTSNPN and CDR2 is SVGIG (reference sequence). The ends lost 5 bases at V and 5 bases at J; junction bases unmatched: 2. The CDR3 region is CAWSGLAGDNEQFF. The CDR3 nucleotides read TGTGCCTGGTCGGGACTAGCGGGAGACAATGAGCAGTTCTTC. Full variable domain (missing parts from reference TRBV30 and TRBJ2-1): SQTIHQWPATLVQPVGSPLSLECTVEGTSNPNLYWYRQAAGRGLQLLFYSVGIGQISSEVPQNLSASRPQDRQFILSSKKLLLSDSGFYLCAWSGLAGDNEQFFGPGTRLTVL.

This chain uses TRBV4-1 with TRBJ2-1, with TRBD2 matching 8 bases. The CDR3 contains 17 residues. Germline V CDR1 and CDR2: MGHRA, YSYEKL. After removal of 0 bases from V and 4 bases from J, the junction contained 8 bases not matched to a gene. CDR3 sequence: CASSQDLPSGSYNEQFF. CDR3 DNA sequence: TGCGCCAGCAGCCAAGATCTCCCCAGCGGGAGTTACAATGAGCAGTTCTTC.

This clone was counted a single time. This chain connects TRBV29-1 to TRBJ2-5, with no clear D. Germline CDR1 SQVTM, CDR2 ANQGSEA. Trimming removed 3 bases from V and 2 bases from J, with 7 bases in between. This CDR3 is 12 amino acids long. The CDR3: CSVDLGQETQYF. As DNA, the CDR3 is TGCAGCGTTGACTTGGGGCAAGAGACCCAGTACTTC. Full variable domain (outside the CDR3, taken from reference TRBV29-1 and TRBJ2-5): SAVISQKPSRDICQRGTSLTIQCQVDSQVTMMFWYRQQPGQSLTLIATANQGSEATYESGFVIDKFPISRPNLTFSTLTVSNMSPEDSSIYLCSVDLGQETQYFGPGTRLLVL.

This chain joins TRBV5-4 and TRBJ2-3; 11 nucleotides align to TRBD2. The germline CDR1 and CDR2 sequences are SGHNT and YYREEE (reference sequence). V gave up 3 bases and J gave up 6 bases; unmatched junction bases: 6. CDR3 length: 15 residues. CDR3 bases: TGTGCCAGCAGCTCATCTAGCGGGGGGCGTGATACGCAGTATTTT. Residues: CASSSSSGGRDTQYF.

The V and J genes are TRBV5-6 and TRBJ2-5; 10 nucleotides line up with TRBD2. With the DNA end fitting TRBJ2-7 better, the J assignment may be wrong. This CDR3 has 15 amino acids. Per germline, CDR1 SGHDT and CDR2 YYEEEE. The CDR3: CASSLGLAGGYEQYF. CDR3 DNA: TGTGCCAGCAGCTTGGGACTAGCGGGCGGCTACGAGCAGTACTTC.

CDR3 bases: TGCAGCGTAACCGGGACTAGAGAAGAGACCCAGTACTTC. It is translated as CSVTGTREETQYF. The chain combines TRBV29-1 with TRBJ2-5, with 8 bases matching TRBD2. V shed 6 bases, J shed 3 bases, and the junction held 6 bases outside the gene matches. There are 13 residues in the CDR3. The germline V gene has CDR1 SQVTM and CDR2 ANQGSEA.

The rearrangement joins TRBV4-1 to TRBJ2-5; no clear D. Trimming pared 0 bases from V and 4 bases from J, leaving 6 bases between. This CDR3 has 13 amino acids. Looked up from germline, CDR1 is MGHRA and CDR2 is YSYEKL. CDR3 bases: TGCGCCAGCAGCCAAGATGGTAGAGAGACCCAGTACTTC. This sequence encodes CASSQDGRETQYF.

The gene calls are TRBV9 and TRBJ2-2; 9 bases match TRBD2. V was clipped by 4 bases and J by 3 bases; unmatched bases: 4. From germline, CDR1 is SGDLS and CDR2 YYNGEE. This CDR3 is built from 15 residues. The CDR3 loop is CASSRSGSDTGELFF. The CDR3 region has the DNA TGTGCCAGCAGCCGTAGCGGGAGCGACACCGGGGAGCTGTTTTTT.

The rearrangement uses TRBV11-2 and TRBJ2-5; the D gene is possibly TRBD1 (6 bases). The CDR3 is 13 amino acids. CDR1 is SGHAT and CDR2 is FQNNGV in the germline V gene. Trimming took 5 bases from V and 3 from J, leaving 10 bases between them. The CDR3 region is CASSARGKETQYF. The CDR3 nucleotides read TGTGCCAGCAGCGCAAGGGGGAAAGAGACCCAGTACTTC.

This rearrangement joins TRBV13 to TRBJ1-5; D gene ambiguous. The CDR3 is made up of 13 amino acids. In germline, CDR1 is PRHDT, CDR2 FYEKMQ (reference sequence). V was shortened by 1 base and J by 4 bases, with 5 bases between the two germline ends. The CDR3 DNA reads as TGTGCCAGCAGCTTAGTTGGGAATCAGCCCCAGCATTTT. Its protein product is CASSLVGNQPQHF.

The V gene is TRBV28, the J gene TRBJ2-3, with D tentatively TRBD2 (6 bases). Trimming took 4 bases from V and 0 from J, leaving 11 bases between them. CDR1 is MDHEN and CDR2 is SYDVKM in the germline V gene. The CDR3 totals 15 residues. The CDR3 DNA reads as TGTGCCAGCAGTTCTTACGGGACTAGCACAGATACGCAGTATTTT. Translation: CASSSYGTSTDTQYF.

This chain links TRBV9 with TRBJ2-3; D call uncertain. Germline assignment: CDR1 SGDLS and CDR2 YYNGEE. CDR3 length equals 14 residues. Trimming shortened V by 0 bases and J by 4 bases, and 9 bases separated the two germline ends. CDR3 sequence reads: CASSVVWTADTQYF. CDR3 coding DNA: TGTGCCAGCAGCGTAGTCTGGACCGCAGATACGCAGTATTTT. Filled out from reference TRBV9 and TRBJ2-3, the complete variable domain reads DSGVTQTPKHLITATGQRVTLRCSPRSGDLSVYWYQQSLDQGLQFLIQYYNGEERAKGNILERFSAQQFPDLHSELNLSSLELGDSALYFCASSVVWTADTQYFGPGTRLTVL.

This chain uses TRBV29-1 with TRBJ1-2, with unresolved D. Trimming cost V 6 bases and J 3 bases, with 11 bases left between them. Germline loops: CDR1 SQVTM, CDR2 ANQGSEA. The CDR3 contains 12 residues. The CDR3 coding sequence is TGCAGCGTCGCCATAGGCGACTATGGCTACACCTTC. Protein: CSVAIGDYGYTF. The whole variable domain, remainder taken from reference TRBV29-1 and TRBJ1-2, is SAVISQKPSRDICQRGTSLTIQCQVDSQVTMMFWYRQQPGQSLTLIATANQGSEATYESGFVIDKFPISRPNLTFSTLTVSNMSPEDSSIYLCSVAIGDYGYTFGSGTRLTVV.

The chain carries TRBV6-5 and TRBJ2-7; 10 nucleotides line up with TRBD1. Germline CDR1 is MNHEY and CDR2 is SVGAGI. The trim removed 4 bases at V and 2 bases at J, leaving 5 bases unmatched. The CDR3 has 15 residues. CDR3 amino acids: CASSFLDRGAYEQYF. The CDR3 nucleotides read TGTGCCAGCAGTTTTTTGGACAGGGGGGCCTACGAGCAGTACTTC.

The V and J genes are TRBV7-3 and TRBJ2-1; D may be TRBD2 (5 bases). Looked up from germline, CDR1 is SGHTA and CDR2 is FQGTGA. Trimming shortened V by 3 bases and J by 7 bases, and 10 bases separated the two germline ends. The CDR3 totals 13 residues. CDR3 region: CASSFSGTNEQFF. The DNA for the CDR3 is TGTGCCAGCAGCTTCTCGGGAACTAATGAGCAGTTCTTC.

CDR3 protein: CASSEQARENTIYF. CDR3 in DNA: TGCGCCAGCAGCGAACAGGCTCGGGAAAACACCATATATTTT. This chain uses TRBV5-1 with TRBJ1-3; D possibly corresponds to TRBD1 (5 bases). This CDR3 has 14 residues. The V and J ends lost 4 bases and 6 bases respectively, with 14 bases between them. Germline-derived CDR1 and CDR2 are SGHRS and YFSETQ.

The rearrangement uses TRBV28 and TRBJ2-1, with 7 bases fitting TRBD2. This CDR3 is built from 13 residues. Germline CDR1 reads MDHEN; CDR2 reads SYDVKM. Trimming cost V 7 bases and J 15 bases; bases outside gene matches: 15. The CDR3 DNA follows: TGTGCCAGCATCCCTTTAGGGCGGGAGTTACGGTTCTTC. Its protein is CASIPLGRELRFF.

V is TRBV9 and J is TRBJ2-1; 13 bases agree with TRBD2. This CDR3 contains 17 residues. The V gene end was trimmed by 3 bases and the J gene end by 8 bases; junction bases not matched to a gene: 11. Germline lookup yields CDR1 SGDLS and CDR2 YYNGEE. CDR3 nucleotides: TGTGCCAGCAGCGGGCCCCGGACTAGCGGGAGTCTAGATGAGCAGTTCTTC. It codes for CASSGPRTSGSLDEQFF.

The V gene is TRBV6-5, the J gene TRBJ2-7, with D perhaps matching TRBD2 (6 bases). Germline V gene data show CDR1 as MNHEY and CDR2 as SVGAGI. This CDR3 comprises 15 residues. The germline V and J ends were trimmed by 0 bases and 3 bases, with 12 bases remaining between them. The CDR3 bases are TGTGCCAGCAGTTACTCGATGACGGGGGACTACGAGCAGTACTTC. This encodes CASSYSMTGDYEQYF.

This chain joins TRBV6-5 and TRBJ2-1; 7 bases fit TRBD1. V lost 8 bases to trimming and J lost 2 bases; unmatched junction nucleotides: 6. This CDR3 is 14 amino acids long. Per the germline V gene, CDR1 is MNHEY and CDR2 is SVGAGI. This CDR3 reads CASVKQGTYNEQFF. Written as DNA, the CDR3 is TGTGCCAGCGTTAAACAGGGGACCTACAATGAGCAGTTCTTC.

Here the CDR3 DNA reads TGTGCCAGCAGTTACGGGGGGCCTGAAGCTTTCTTT. Its protein product is CASSYGGPEAFF. V usage is TRBV6-5 and J usage is TRBJ1-1, with D tentatively TRBD1 (6 bases). CDR1 is MNHEY and CDR2 is SVGAGI in the germline V gene. Trimming left V 2 bases short and J 6 bases short, with 7 bases between. CDR3 length: 12 amino acids.

This rearrangement joins TRBV29-1 to TRBJ2-7; TRBD2 matches at 9 bases. This CDR3 comprises 16 residues. The trim removed 7 bases at V and 0 bases at J, leaving 13 bases unmatched. Germline CDR1 reads SQVTM; CDR2 reads ANQGSEA. The CDR3 protein is CSASGGGGSSSYEQYF. The CDR3 DNA sequence: TGCAGCGCCTCGGGCGGGGGGGGCAGTTCCTCCTACGAGCAGTACTTC.

Only one count was recorded for this clone. This chain connects TRBV9 to TRBJ1-5, with D maybe TRBD1 (5 bases). The CDR3 loop spans 16 amino acids. Germline values: CDR1 SGDLS, CDR2 YYNGEE. V lost 3 bases to trimming and J lost 6 bases, with 19 bases between them. CDR3 residues: CASSASAGGGGQPQHF. The CDR3 DNA follows: TGTGCCAGCAGCGCCTCCGCCGGGGGAGGTGGTCAGCCCCAGCATTTT. Full variable domain (remainder filled in from reference TRBV9 and TRBJ1-5): DSGVTQTPKHLITATGQRVTLRCSPRSGDLSVYWYQQSLDQGLQFLIQYYNGEERAKGNILERFSAQQFPDLHSELNLSSLELGDSALYFCASSASAGGGGQPQHFGDGTRLSIL.

The CDR3 sequence is CASGTGRTDTQYF. The CDR3 nucleotides are TGTGCCAGCGGGACAGGCCGCACAGATACGCAGTATTTT. The chain employs TRBV5-4 and TRBJ2-3; 8 bases map to TRBD1. With 7 bases clipped from V and 1 base from J, the junction kept 2 bases outside the gene matches. Germline CDR1 SGHNT, CDR2 YYREEE (reference sequence). CDR3 length equals 13 residues.